Listed below are T cell receptor beta chains from one sample, sequenced in a study of CD8 T cells in Susac syndrome. Each CDR3 protein is one row after TCRdb ran MiXCR on the immunoSEQ multiplex PCR reads. The table lists about 250,000 distinct CDR3 sequences, 85% to 95% of them singletons. The source material was CD4+ T cells from PBMCs. The receptors were gathered from a human donor with multiple sclerosis. The CDR3 runs from the conserved cysteine through the conserved F or W. Fields, in order: V gene, J gene, CDR3 length, CDR3 protein.

V: TRBV5-1
J: TRBJ2-7
length: 11
CDR3: CASSLADEQYF

V: TRBV7-3
J: TRBJ2-7
length: 13
CDR3: CASSLGSGREQYF

V: TRBV27
J: TRBJ1-3
length: 19
CDR3: CASSLLPLSQGASGNTIYF

V: TRBV9
J: TRBJ2-6
length: 17
CDR3: CASTLEGSYSGANVLTF

V: TRBV27
J: TRBJ2-7
length: 16
CDR3: CASSSLGRGSSYEQYF

V: TRBV6-2/TRBV6-3
J: TRBJ2-2
length: 16
CDR3: CASSSFGGPNTGELFF

V: TRBV29-1
J: TRBJ1-1
length: 15
CDR3: CSGRGGQIMNTEAFF

V: TRBV29-1
J: TRBJ2-1
length: 17
CDR3: CSVQGGHWGEFYNEQFF

V: TRBV27
J: TRBJ2-2
length: 15
CDR3: CASRRGLDDTGELFF

V: TRBV7-2
J: TRBJ1-2
length: 14
CDR3: CASSPTRFSNGYTF

V: TRBV6-5
J: TRBJ1-3
length: 14
CDR3: CASSYSGRGNTIYF

V: TRBV7-2
J: TRBJ1-5
length: 17
CDR3: CASSLRVDRGRNQPQHF

V: TRBV9
J: TRBJ2-1
length: 16
CDR3: CASSVRGGNSYNEQFF

V: TRBV6-5
J: TRBJ1-2
length: 12
CDR3: CASSYSGNGYTF

V: TRBV3-1
J: TRBJ2-1
length: 15
CDR3: CASRGGQGAWNEQFF

V: TRBV27
J: TRBJ2-7
length: 14
CDR3: CASSPRGGPYEQYF

V: TRBV2
J: TRBJ2-2
length: 14
CDR3: CASRGRALTGELFF

V: TRBV5-4
J: TRBJ1-4
length: 15
CDR3: CASSLQGGPNEKLFF

V: TRBV6-5
J: TRBJ2-3
length: 15
CDR3: CASSYSRGSTDTQYF

V: TRBV27
J: TRBJ2-7
length: 13
CDR3: CASSAWLRGEQYF

V: TRBV6-6
J: TRBJ2-1
length: 14
CDR3: CASSQPGQENEQFF

V: TRBV30
J: TRBJ1-5
length: 15
CDR3: CAWSGGRGSNQPQHF

V: TRBV28
J: TRBJ2-7
length: 14
CDR3: CASSSGGYTYEQYF

V: TRBV7-9
J: TRBJ2-5
length: 13
CDR3: CASSLSGRETQYF

V: TRBV27
J: TRBJ2-5
length: 15
CDR3: CASSLGGEQQETQYF

V: TRBV7-9
J: TRBJ1-6
length: 14
CDR3: CASSDGRINSPLHF

V: TRBV5-1
J: TRBJ1-6
length: 15
CDR3: CASSLVSGRNSPLHF

V: TRBV5-6
J: TRBJ1-1
length: 15
CDR3: CASSLDPTGNTEAFF

V: TRBV12-3/TRBV12-4
J: TRBJ2-2
length: 16
CDR3: CASSLFGVSNTGELFF

V: TRBV20-1
J: TRBJ1-5
length: 16
CDR3: CSARDSHRSGDQPQHF

V: TRBV10-1
J: TRBJ2-7
length: 17
CDR3: CASSDLLTAQGVYEQYF

V: TRBV9
J: TRBJ2-7
length: 16
CDR3: CASSVGARVKGYEQYF

V: TRBV18
J: TRBJ2-3
length: 15
CDR3: CASSPLPQSGDTQYF

V: TRBV24-1
J: TRBJ2-5
length: 15
CDR3: CATSERGLYQETQYF

V: TRBV10-2
J: TRBJ2-3
length: 17
CDR3: CASRLLGQKYSTDTQYF

V: TRBV12-3/TRBV12-4
J: TRBJ2-1
length: 15
CDR3: CASSPSGRFYNEQFF

V: TRBV5-1
J: TRBJ1-2
length: 15
CDR3: CASSLDGRGNYGYTF

V: TRBV28
J: TRBJ2-3
length: 16
CDR3: CASSPWGGSSTDTQYF

V: TRBV23-1
J: TRBJ2-3
length: 15
CDR3: CASSSAEGSTDTQYF

V: TRBV28
J: TRBJ1-2
length: 15
CDR3: CASTRDASTNYGYTF

V: TRBV7-3
J: TRBJ2-1
length: 16
CDR3: CASSLSGQGGIVEQFF

V: TRBV27
J: TRBJ2-3
length: 17
CDR3: CASSWGQGVPSTDTQYF

V: TRBV6-1
J: TRBJ1-2
length: 14
CDR3: CASSSATMNYGYTF

V: TRBV7-6
J: TRBJ1-5
length: 14
CDR3: CASSTPGPNQPQHF

V: TRBV3-1
J: TRBJ2-3
length: 13
CDR3: CASSHRPQNTQYF